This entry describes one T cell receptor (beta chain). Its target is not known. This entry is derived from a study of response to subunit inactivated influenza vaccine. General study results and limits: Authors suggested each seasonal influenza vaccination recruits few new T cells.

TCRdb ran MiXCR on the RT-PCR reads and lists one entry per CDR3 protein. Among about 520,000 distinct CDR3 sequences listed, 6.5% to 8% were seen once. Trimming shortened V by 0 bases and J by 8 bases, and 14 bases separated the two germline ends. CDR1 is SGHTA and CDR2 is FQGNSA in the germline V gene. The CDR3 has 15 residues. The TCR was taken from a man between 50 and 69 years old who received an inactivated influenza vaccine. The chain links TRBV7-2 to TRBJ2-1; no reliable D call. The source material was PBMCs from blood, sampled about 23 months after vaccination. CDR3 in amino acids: CASSLAPRRFDEQFF. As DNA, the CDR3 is TGTGCCAGCAGCTTAGCCCCCCGCAGGTTCGATGAGCAGTTCTTC.